These T cell receptor beta chains were read from a single sample in a study of cytomegalovirus exposure and HLA in healthy donors. Using immunoSEQ multiplex PCR, the repertoire was profiled, and TCRdb retains in-frame clones only, with some absent. The repertoire consists of over 150,000 clones, with around 80% occurring once and the leading ten covering 1%. Material: PBMCs. The receptors shown here come from a woman between 50 and 59 years old in good health and CMV-seropositive. Both conserved end residues are part of each CDR3.

v_call: TRBV28
cdr3_length: 14
j_call: TRBJ1-5
cdr3_aa: CASRPPGGGQPQHF

v_call: TRBV19
cdr3_length: 13
j_call: TRBJ2-3
cdr3_aa: CASSARTPGTQYF

v_call: TRBV5-4
cdr3_length: 17
j_call: TRBJ1-2
cdr3_aa: CASSWGQGALSNYGYTF

v_call: TRBV10-3
cdr3_length: 16
j_call: TRBJ1-2
cdr3_aa: CAISESLGQGSYGYTF

v_call: TRBV6-6
cdr3_length: 15
j_call: TRBJ1-4
cdr3_aa: CASSSRGLTNEKLFF

v_call: TRBV4-3
cdr3_length: 15
j_call: TRBJ2-7
cdr3_aa: CASSHRQGRAYEQYF

v_call: TRBV20-1
cdr3_length: 11
j_call: TRBJ2-7
cdr3_aa: CSARRSYEQYF

v_call: TRBV18
cdr3_length: 13
j_call: TRBJ1-1
cdr3_aa: CASSGQPNTEAFF

v_call: TRBV4-2
cdr3_length: 15
j_call: TRBJ2-1
cdr3_aa: CASSQADTGYNEQFF

v_call: TRBV5-8
cdr3_length: 14
j_call: TRBJ2-1
cdr3_aa: CASSLEAGLGEQFF

v_call: TRBV11-2
cdr3_length: 17
j_call: TRBJ2-7
cdr3_aa: CASSLGRPRGPSYEQYF

v_call: TRBV28
cdr3_length: 17
j_call: TRBJ2-1
cdr3_aa: CASSLSAGESFNNEQFF

v_call: TRBV5-1
cdr3_length: 12
j_call: TRBJ1-2
cdr3_aa: CASRKDREPPTF

v_call: TRBV10-3
cdr3_length: 16
j_call: TRBJ2-7
cdr3_aa: CAISLSPDRGSYEQYF

v_call: TRBV9
cdr3_length: 17
j_call: TRBJ2-2
cdr3_aa: CASSVDPHQGATGELFF

v_call: TRBV19
cdr3_length: 13
j_call: TRBJ2-7
cdr3_aa: CASIGTGALGQYF

v_call: TRBV2
cdr3_length: 11
j_call: TRBJ1-2
cdr3_aa: CASQSASVYTF

v_call: TRBV27
cdr3_length: 16
j_call: TRBJ2-7
cdr3_aa: CASSLLAGGTYYEQYF

v_call: TRBV5-4
cdr3_length: 16
j_call: TRBJ1-3
cdr3_aa: CASSLGLLGGGNTIYF

v_call: TRBV27
cdr3_length: 15
j_call: TRBJ1-4
cdr3_aa: CASSLSPRGNEKLFF

v_call: TRBV7-2
cdr3_length: 17
j_call: TRBJ2-5
cdr3_aa: CASSLAPVGPAMGTQYF

v_call: TRBV4-3
cdr3_length: 14
j_call: TRBJ1-2
cdr3_aa: CASSQERGARGYTF

v_call: TRBV6-6
cdr3_length: 16
j_call: TRBJ2-1
cdr3_aa: CASSYAQGIPYNEQFF

v_call: TRBV7-9
cdr3_length: 15
j_call: TRBJ1-6
cdr3_aa: CSSSAPGIRNSPLHF

v_call: TRBV19
cdr3_length: 17
j_call: TRBJ1-2
cdr3_aa: CASSMNWLAQVGYGYTF

v_call: TRBV21-1
cdr3_length: 18
j_call: TRBJ2-7
cdr3_aa: CASSGTSGRAYQPYEQYF

v_call: TRBV2
cdr3_length: 14
j_call: TRBJ2-3
cdr3_aa: CARKRDSGSDTQYF

v_call: TRBV4-3
cdr3_length: 16
j_call: TRBJ2-7
cdr3_aa: CASSQEGGRTGYEQYF

v_call: TRBV7-6
cdr3_length: 15
j_call: TRBJ2-2
cdr3_aa: CASSPGGGRTGELFF

v_call: TRBV6-5
cdr3_length: 11
j_call: TRBJ1-2
cdr3_aa: CASSYGGGYTF

v_call: TRBV28
cdr3_length: 14
j_call: TRBJ1-5
cdr3_aa: CASRGDRLNQPQHF

v_call: TRBV11-2
cdr3_length: 13
j_call: TRBJ2-7
cdr3_aa: CASSGTGDYEQYF

v_call: TRBV7-9
cdr3_length: 14
j_call: TRBJ2-7
cdr3_aa: CASSLGGQAYEQYF

v_call: TRBV11-3
cdr3_length: 18
j_call: TRBJ2-7
cdr3_aa: CASSLETRVSGESYEQYF

v_call: TRBV7-9
cdr3_length: 14
j_call: TRBJ1-1
cdr3_aa: CASSPRGANTEAFF

v_call: TRBV5-6
cdr3_length: 15
j_call: TRBJ2-2
cdr3_aa: CASSLLLANTGELFF

v_call: TRBV29-1
cdr3_length: 13
j_call: TRBJ1-2
cdr3_aa: CSVEAARDYGYTF

v_call: TRBV19
cdr3_length: 14
j_call: TRBJ2-7
cdr3_aa: CASSDRTRAYEQYF

v_call: TRBV27
cdr3_length: 14
j_call: TRBJ1-1
cdr3_aa: CASSLREPGTEAFF

v_call: TRBV4-2
cdr3_length: 17
j_call: TRBJ2-3
cdr3_aa: CASSQESSGRATDTQYF

v_call: TRBV15
cdr3_length: 15
j_call: TRBJ2-1
cdr3_aa: CATSREGQEYNEQFF

v_call: TRBV6-5
cdr3_length: 15
j_call: TRBJ2-1
cdr3_aa: CASSYSTAGMYEQFF

v_call: TRBV6-1
cdr3_length: 11
j_call: TRBJ2-7
cdr3_aa: CASRAAYEQYF

v_call: TRBV10-2
cdr3_length: 11
j_call: TRBJ1-1
cdr3_aa: CASSGGTEAFF

v_call: TRBV21-1
cdr3_length: 16
j_call: TRBJ2-2
cdr3_aa: CASSKETGDNTGELFF

v_call: TRBV19
cdr3_length: 13
j_call: TRBJ2-5
cdr3_aa: CASSIAEGETQYF

v_call: TRBV7-2
cdr3_length: 13
j_call: TRBJ1-4
cdr3_aa: CASSLALNEKLFF

v_call: TRBV2
cdr3_length: 15
j_call: TRBJ1-2
cdr3_aa: CASSEGNRLNYGYTF

v_call: TRBV25-1
cdr3_length: 13
j_call: TRBJ1-2
cdr3_aa: CASSELQGNGYAF

v_call: TRBV7-2
cdr3_length: 13
j_call: TRBJ2-7
cdr3_aa: CASSPRQGYEQYF

v_call: TRBV4-1
cdr3_length: 17
j_call: TRBJ2-7
cdr3_aa: CASSQVLRQGIAYEQYF

v_call: TRBV4-2
cdr3_length: 19
j_call: TRBJ2-2
cdr3_aa: CASSQTLRLAGGNTGELFF

v_call: TRBV11-3
cdr3_length: 15
j_call: TRBJ1-6
cdr3_aa: CASSLGSRSNSPLHF

v_call: TRBV28
cdr3_length: 16
j_call: TRBJ1-1
cdr3_aa: CASSPPLQALNTEAFF

v_call: TRBV21-1
cdr3_length: 14
j_call: TRBJ2-3
cdr3_aa: CASNPDRGTDTQYF